This TCR beta chain is from a study of T cells in Graves' hyperthyroidism and ophthalmopathy. Study-wide findings and caveats: Most thyroid clonotypes expanded above 0.001 were also detected in blood.

The V and J ends lost 0 bases and 3 bases respectively, with 12 bases between them. Per germline, CDR1 MNHEY and CDR2 SVGEGT. The CDR3 has 15 amino acids. This clonotype was seen at least ten times. Its antigen is currently unknown. RNA transcripts yielded amplified TCR beta CDR3 regions. During a first-round RT-PCR of the TCR CDR3, the HTBI primer set was used. TCRdb re-analysed the multiplex PCR reads in MiXCR, keeping a single row per CDR3 protein. The sample yields hundreds of thousands of distinct CDR3 sequences, 15% to 20% seen once. The rearrangement joins TRBV6-2 or TRBV6-3 to TRBJ2-7; D is uncertain. The sequence came from a middle-aged man with Graves' ophthalmopathy. The sequencing input was blood. This CDR3 reads CASSYSPKGVYEQYF. CDR3 nucleotides: TGTGCCAGCAGTTACTCACCAAAAGGTGTCTACGAGCAGTACTTC.